These T cell receptor beta chains were read from a single sample in a study of molecular identifiers for immune sequencing clone quantification. TCRdb re-called the PCR reads through MiXCR, storing one row per CDR3 protein. Of more than 550,000 distinct CDR3 sequences detected, over 25% appear once; the ten largest clones hold about 0.84%. Input material: naive CD8+ T cells from blood, with Jurkat cell RNA spiked in. These receptors were collected from a human donor in good health. Some libraries in this study had Jurkat cell RNA spiked in. Both conserved end residues are part of each CDR3. D genes are given only for firm matches. Clone size is given for some rows only: seen once, a few or many times, or a class if the clone is expanded.

V gene,clone size,D gene,J gene,CDR3 protein,CDR3 DNA
TRBV12-3/TRBV12-4,few,TRBD1,TRBJ2-2,CASSPDTGPGQVNTGELFF,TGTGCCAGCAGCCCCGACACTGGACCGGGACAGGTTAACACCGGGGAGCTGTTTTTT
TRBV6-2/TRBV6-3,many,NA,TRBJ1-1,CASSWDLGQPNTEAFF,TGTGCCAGCAGTTGGGACCTTGGACAGCCGAACACTGAAGCTTTCTTT
TRBV4-1,many,TRBD2,TRBJ2-3,CASSRGTSGGSHTQYF,TGCGCCAGCAGCCGGGGGACTAGCGGGGGGTCTCATACGCAGTATTTT
TRBV16,few,NA,TRBJ1-4,CASSQSGSSTNEKLFF,TGTGCCAGCAGCCAGTCCGGGTCTTCAACTAATGAAAAACTGTTTTTT
TRBV7-9,NA,TRBD2,TRBJ2-1,CASSLGAGTRAYNEQFF,TGTGCCAGCAGCTTAGGGGCAGGGACTAGGGCCTACAATGAGCAGTTCTTC
TRBV19,few,NA,TRBJ1-4,CASSLTAVGEKLFF,TGTGCCAGTAGTCTGACAGCCGTGGGCGAAAAACTGTTTTTT
TRBV12-5,once,NA,TRBJ1-2,CASGLVGETRHGYTF,TGTGCTAGTGGTTTGGTTGGCGAAACCAGGCATGGCTACACCTTC
TRBV9,NA,NA,TRBJ1-3,CASSASDGRSGHTIYF,TGTGCCAGCAGCGCTTCCGACGGCCGCTCTGGACACACCATATATTTT
TRBV19,NA,TRBD2,TRBJ2-3,CVTAGGGEDTQYF,TGTGTCACGGCGGGAGGAGGAGAAGATACGCAGTATTTT
TRBV19,NA,NA,TRBJ2-2,CASNPLTGAGELFF,TGTGCCAGTAACCCGCTCACGGGGGCCGGGGAGCTGTTTTTT
TRBV20-1,NA,NA,TRBJ2-7,CSARQASEYEQYF,TGCAGTGCTCGCCAGGCCTCTGAGTACGAGCAGTACTTC
TRBV7-6,NA,TRBD1,TRBJ2-7,CASSSSGQGAVYEQYF,TGTGCCAGCAGCTCCTCGGGACAGGGGGCTGTCTACGAGCAGTACTTC